What follows are 27 T cell receptor beta chains derived from one specimen sequenced in a study of CD8 T cells in Susac syndrome. It was with random hexamers that roughly 0.45 to 1 ug RNA was reverse transcribed. Each CDR3 protein is one row after TCRdb ran MiXCR on the immunoSEQ multiplex PCR reads. Here the sample spans a few hundred thousand distinct CDR3 sequences, 75% to 90% being singletons. Sequenced sample: CD8+ T cells from PBMCs. Every receptor here comes from a human donor with multiple sclerosis.

CDR3 DNA: TGTGCCAGCAGCCAAGATGTGGAAGTGGGAGCTTTCTTT. Residues: CASSQDVEVGAFF. This chain connects TRBV3-1 to TRBJ1-1; no clear D gene. The CDR3 has 13 residues. Trimming took off 0 bases at V and 10 bases at J, with 12 bases between the two ends. From germline, CDR1 is LGHDT and CDR2 YNNKEL (reference sequence).

The CDR3 region is CASSSSLEREGNIQYF. The CDR3 nucleotides read TGTGCCAGCAGTTCATCCCTTGAGCGGGAAGGGAACATTCAGTACTTC. The chain joins TRBV28 to TRBJ2-4, with 7 positions matching TRBD2. The CDR3 length is 16 residues. From germline, CDR1 is MDHEN and CDR2 SYDVKM. J was trimmed by 7 bases and V by 4 bases; bases with no gene match: 13.

This clonotype turned up a few times. The rearrangement uses TRBV25-1 and TRBJ2-7, with 10 bases that match TRBD2. Unmatched junction bases numbered 9, after V lost 4 bases and J lost 0 bases. The CDR3 has 17 amino acids. CDR1 is MGHDK and CDR2 is SYGVNS in the germline V gene. The CDR3 nucleotides are TGTGCCAGCAGTGCTTCAGGACTAGCGGTGAGCTCCTACGAGCAGTACTTC. Translated: CASSASGLAVSSYEQYF.

This sequence joins TRBV10-3 and TRBJ1-6; D gene ambiguous. This CDR3 contains 17 residues. V lost 6 bases to trimming and J lost 0 bases, with 15 bases between them. CDR1 ENHRY and CDR2 SYGVKD come from the germline V gene. DNA for the CDR3: TGTGCCATCAGGATTGGACTTTTGAGCTCCTATAATTCACCCCTCCACTTT. It translates to CAIRIGLLSSYNSPLHF.

This clonotype was detected once. This rearrangement joins TRBV27 to TRBJ2-2; 9 bases are a match to TRBD2. This CDR3 has 17 amino acids. V gave up 5 bases and J gave up 2 bases; unmatched junction bases: 9. Germline loops: CDR1 MNHEY, CDR2 SMNVEV (reference sequence). The CDR3 bases are TGTGCCAGCAGTCCTCTGGCTAGCGGGGACAACACCGGGGAGCTGTTTTTT. Its translation: CASSPLASGDNTGELFF.

CDR3 sequence (DNA): TGCAGTGCTCGTATAGGACTAGCGGGCTGGATTGATGAGCAGTTCTTC. Encoded protein: CSARIGLAGWIDEQFF. The chain uses TRBV20-1 and TRBJ2-1, with 11 bases identical to TRBD2. The germline CDR1 and CDR2 sequences are DFQATT and SNEGSKA (reference sequence). CDR3 size: 16 residues. V lost 5 bases to trimming and J lost 8 bases; unmatched junction nucleotides: 14.

CDR3 nucleotides: TGTGCCAGCAGACTACAACTGGGTCCACCCTACGAGCAGTACTTC. This encodes CASRLQLGPPYEQYF. The V call is TRBV28, the J call TRBJ2-7; D gene unclear. V was shortened by 6 bases and J by 2 bases, with 17 bases between the two germline ends. The CDR3 spans 15 residues. Germline-derived CDR1 and CDR2 are MDHEN and SYDVKM.

CDR3 in amino acids: CSVLILAEAADTQYF. CDR3 nucleotides: TGCAGCGTTCTTATACTAGCGGAGGCAGCGGATACGCAGTATTTT. The V gene is TRBV29-1, the J gene TRBJ2-3; 8 nucleotides line up with TRBD2. This CDR3 region has 15 residues. Losses at the gene ends were 5 bases for V and 6 bases for J; bases not matched to a gene: 13. Germline CDR1 reads SQVTM; CDR2 reads ANQGSEA.

The V gene is TRBV20-1, the J gene TRBJ2-7; TRBD2 matches 9 bases. The CDR3 runs 16 residues. Germline CDR1 and CDR2: DFQATT and SNEGSKA (reference sequence). V was clipped by 3 bases and J by 2 bases; unmatched bases: 11. CDR3 nucleotide sequence: TGCAGTGCTAGTACTTTTAGCGGGAGACTCACCTACGAGCAGTACTTC. Its protein product is CSASTFSGRLTYEQYF.

There are a few counts of this clonotype. The chain recombines TRBV5-4 with TRBJ2-7, with 8 positions matching TRBD2. The CDR3 loop spans 14 amino acids. Germline V gives CDR1 SGHNT, CDR2 YYREEE (reference sequence). Trimming cost V 5 bases and J 6 bases; bases outside gene matches: 10. DNA for the CDR3: TGTGCCAGCAGTTACCGGGGGGGAATCCTCGAGCAGTACTTC. Its translation is CASSYRGGILEQYF. Combining the CDR3 with reference TRBV5-4 and TRBJ2-7 gives the whole variable domain ETGVTQSPTHLIKTRGQQVTLRCSSQSGHNTVSWYQQALGQGPQFIFQYYREEENGRGNFPPRFSGLQFPNYSSELNVNALELDDSALYLCASSYRGGILEQYFGPGTRLTVT.

The chain employs TRBV7-8 and TRBJ2-7, with D tentatively TRBD2 (5 bases). Germline-derived CDR1 and CDR2 are SGHVS and FQNEAQ. Trimming shortened V by 4 bases and J by 2 bases, and 18 bases separated the two germline ends. The CDR3 has 16 amino acids. CDR3 region: CASSSSSVGIPYEQYF. Here the CDR3 DNA reads TGTGCCAGCAGCTCCTCGTCCGTCGGGATTCCCTACGAGCAGTACTTC.

The chain recombines TRBV27 with TRBJ2-7; D may be TRBD1 or TRBD2 (5 bases each). The V end was cut by 8 bases, the J end by 0 bases, with 14 bases between. This CDR3 spans 14 amino acids. CDR1 and CDR2 (germline): MNHEY, SMNVEV (reference sequence). The CDR3 DNA reads TGTGCCAGCGGGGGAATCGAGAGCTCCTACGAGCAGTACTTC. Translating it yields CASGGIESSYEQYF.

In DNA form, the CDR3 reads TGTGCCAGCAGTTACTCACAGGGGTCGACGGAGACCCAGTACTTC. As protein: CASSYSQGSTETQYF. The chain has TRBV6-6 and TRBJ2-5; 7 positions agree with TRBD1. This CDR3 spans 15 amino acids. CDR1 MNHNY and CDR2 SVGAGI come from the germline V gene (reference sequence). V trimming: 0 bases; J trimming: 5 bases; junction bases outside the gene matches: 6.

V is TRBV4-3 and J is TRBJ2-7; 10 bases are a match to TRBD1. CDR1 and CDR2 from the germline V gene are LGHNA and YSLEER. The CDR3 contains 14 residues. The V segment lost 1 base and the J segment 7 bases; nucleotides outside the gene matches: 4. The CDR3 protein is CASSQGTGGREQYF. The CDR3 region has the DNA TGCGCCAGCAGCCAAGGGACAGGGGGGAGGGAGCAGTACTTC.

V and J are TRBV29-1 and TRBJ2-1; 8 bases align to TRBD1. CDR3 length equals 13 residues. Trimming cost V 1 base and J 9 bases; bases outside gene matches: 5. Germline lookup yields CDR1 SQVTM and CDR2 ANQGSEA. This chain's CDR3 is CSVEGTGFTEQFF. The CDR3 DNA sequence: TGCAGCGTTGAAGGGACAGGGTTTACTGAGCAGTTCTTC.

The genes are TRBV28 and TRBJ1-1, with 8 bases matching TRBD1. The CDR3 covers 15 residues. Germline V CDR1 and CDR2: MDHEN, SYDVKM. The V and J ends lost 3 bases and 0 bases, in that order; junction bases with no gene match: 3. CDR3 amino acids: CASSFRGRVNTEAFF. CDR3 in DNA: TGTGCCAGCAGTTTCAGGGGGCGGGTGAACACTGAAGCTTTCTTT.

The chain carries TRBV7-9 and TRBJ2-3; D gene unclear. Trimming shortened V by 8 bases and J by 6 bases, and 6 bases separated the two germline ends. This CDR3 comprises 10 residues. CDR1 and CDR2 from the germline V gene are SEHNR and FQNEAQ (reference sequence). CDR3 sequence reads: CASAPDTQYF. The CDR3 DNA is TGTGCCAGCGCCCCCGATACGCAGTATTTT.

The chain joins TRBV11-2 to TRBJ2-1, with D perhaps given as TRBD1 or TRBD2 (5 bases each). The CDR3 sequence is 14 residues long. V gave up 6 bases and J gave up 6 bases, with 15 bases separating them. CDR1 SGHAT and CDR2 FQNNGV come from the germline V gene. The CDR3 DNA reads as TGTGCCAGCAGGTCGATTGGGGGATCCAATGAGCAGTTCTTC. Encoded protein: CASRSIGGSNEQFF.

V is TRBV6-5 and J is TRBJ2-5; no firm D call. The CDR3 sequence is 12 residues long. Germline lookup yields CDR1 MNHEY and CDR2 SVGAGI. V lost 10 bases to trimming and J lost 4 bases, with 13 bases between them. This chain's CDR3 is CATLTASETQYF. The DNA for the CDR3 is TGTGCCACCCTAACAGCATCAGAGACCCAGTACTTC.

The table lists this clonotype with a count of one. The chain joins TRBV27 to TRBJ2-1; 7 bases line up with TRBD1. V lost 6 bases to trimming and J lost 1 base; unmatched junction nucleotides: 9. CDR1 and CDR2 from the germline V gene are MNHEY and SMNVEV (reference sequence). The CDR3 loop spans 16 amino acids. The CDR3 DNA reads as TGTGCCAGCAGCCTACTACAGGGGTTTTCCTACAATGAGCAGTTCTTC. It yields the protein CASSLLQGFSYNEQFF.

V and J are TRBV29-1 and TRBJ1-3; D is unclear. This CDR3 region has 11 residues. Germline-derived CDR1 and CDR2 are SQVTM and ANQGSEA. The germline V and J ends were trimmed by 3 bases and 10 bases, with 10 bases remaining between them. The CDR3 DNA is TGCAGCGTTGAGTCCAGCAATACCATATATTTT. Its translation: CSVESSNTIYF.

This chain uses TRBV3-1 with TRBJ2-7, with 7 bases fitting TRBD2. The germline V gene encodes CDR1 LGHDT and CDR2 YNNKEL (reference sequence). The V and J ends lost 2 bases and 0 bases, in that order; junction bases with no gene match: 4. The length of the CDR3 is 15 residues. The CDR3 region is CASSQSSGPSYEQYF. Here the CDR3 DNA reads TGTGCCAGCAGCCAATCTAGCGGCCCCTCCTACGAGCAGTACTTC.

The CDR3 loop reads CSARGPNVYGYTF. CDR3 DNA: TGCAGTGCTAGGGGACCTAATGTGTATGGCTACACCTTC. The chain combines TRBV20-1 with TRBJ1-2; tentative D call: TRBD1 (5 bases). The CDR3 has 13 residues. Germline CDR1 and CDR2: DFQATT and SNEGSKA (reference sequence). Deletions cut 3 bases from V and 5 bases from J, with 13 bases between.

The rearrangement uses TRBV7-9 and TRBJ1-2; a possible D gene is TRBD1 (6 bases). The CDR3 totals 15 residues. Between the trimmed V and J ends, which lost 5 bases and 0 bases, there was a span of 13 bases. Germline-derived CDR1 and CDR2 are SEHNR and FQNEAQ (reference sequence). The CDR3 reads CASSHIWTANYGYTF. The CDR3 DNA sequence: TGTGCCAGCAGCCATATTTGGACAGCTAACTATGGCTACACCTTC.

V usage is TRBV19 and J usage is TRBJ1-5; D remains unclear. Germline assignment: CDR1 LNHDA and CDR2 SQIVND (reference sequence). Between the trimmed V and J ends, which lost 5 bases and 4 bases, there was a span of 6 bases. The CDR3 runs to 12 residues. The CDR3 spells CASSSPNQPQHF. The CDR3 DNA reads TGTGCCAGTAGTTCACCAAATCAGCCCCAGCATTTT.

The chain carries TRBV5-1 and TRBJ1-2; no reliable D call. CDR3 size: 14 residues. CDR1 is SGHRS and CDR2 is YFSETQ in the germline V gene. The V and J ends lost 0 bases and 4 bases respectively, with 10 bases between them. The CDR3: CASSLDQNLYGYTF. Written as DNA, the CDR3 is TGCGCCAGCAGCTTGGACCAGAACCTCTATGGCTACACCTTC.

The genes are TRBV4-3 and TRBJ2-2; a possible D gene is TRBD2 (6 bases). Germline CDR1 and CDR2: LGHNA and YSLEER. The CDR3 consists of 16 residues. The ends were cut back, 3 bases at V and 0 bases at J, with 11 bases in the middle. In DNA form, the CDR3 reads TGCGCCAGCAGCCAGATGTGGGAGGCGAACACCGGGGAGCTGTTTTTT. It specifies CASSQMWEANTGELFF.